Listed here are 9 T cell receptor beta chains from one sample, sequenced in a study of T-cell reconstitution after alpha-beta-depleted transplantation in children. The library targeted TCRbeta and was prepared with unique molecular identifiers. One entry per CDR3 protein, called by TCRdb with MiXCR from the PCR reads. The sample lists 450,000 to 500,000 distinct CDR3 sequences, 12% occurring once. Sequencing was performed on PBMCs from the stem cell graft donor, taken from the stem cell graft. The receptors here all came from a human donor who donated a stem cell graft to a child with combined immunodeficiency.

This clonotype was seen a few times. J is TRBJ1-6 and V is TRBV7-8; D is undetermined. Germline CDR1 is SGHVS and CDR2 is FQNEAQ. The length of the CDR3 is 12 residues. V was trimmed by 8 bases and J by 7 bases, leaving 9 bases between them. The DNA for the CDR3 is TGTGCCAGCTGCGAATGGAATTCACCCCTCCACTTT. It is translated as CASCEWNSPLHF. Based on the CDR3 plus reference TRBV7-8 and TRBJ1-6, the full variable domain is GAGVSQSPRYKVAKRGQDVALRCDPISGHVSLFWYQQALGQGPEFLTYFQNEAQLDKSGLPSDRFFAERPEGSVSTLKIQRTQQEDSAVYLCASCEWNSPLHFGNGTRLTVT.

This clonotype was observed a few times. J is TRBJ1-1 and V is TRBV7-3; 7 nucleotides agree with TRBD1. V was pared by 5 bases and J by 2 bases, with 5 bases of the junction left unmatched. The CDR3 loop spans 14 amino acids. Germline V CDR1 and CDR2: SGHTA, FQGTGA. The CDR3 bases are TGTGCCAGCAGCCATACAGGGGTTAACACTGAAGCTTTCTTT. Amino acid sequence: CASSHTGVNTEAFF.

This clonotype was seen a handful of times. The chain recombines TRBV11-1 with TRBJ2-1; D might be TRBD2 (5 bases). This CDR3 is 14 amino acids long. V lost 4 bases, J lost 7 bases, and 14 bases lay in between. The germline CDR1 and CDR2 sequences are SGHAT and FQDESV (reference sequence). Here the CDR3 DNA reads TGTGCCAGCAGCTCCCGTCATTCGGGGAATGAGCAGTTCTTC. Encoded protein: CASSSRHSGNEQFF.

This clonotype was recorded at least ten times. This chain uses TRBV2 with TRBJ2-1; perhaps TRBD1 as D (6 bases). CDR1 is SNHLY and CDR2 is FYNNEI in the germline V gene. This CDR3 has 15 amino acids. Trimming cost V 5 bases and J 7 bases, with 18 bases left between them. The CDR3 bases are TGTGCCAGCAGTCGCTCTCATTTACAGGGTAATGAGCAGTTCTTC. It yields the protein CASSRSHLQGNEQFF.

In DNA form, the CDR3 reads TGTGCCAGCATTAAGGGAGGACGGACTAGCTTCGGGAATGAGCAGTTCTTC. Translating it yields CASIKGGRTSFGNEQFF. The chain combines TRBV2 with TRBJ2-1, with 8 bases identical to TRBD2. The junction had 18 bases not matched to a gene; V was cut back by 7 bases and J by 7 bases. The CDR3 runs to 17 residues. Germline V gene data show CDR1 as SNHLY and CDR2 as FYNNEI.

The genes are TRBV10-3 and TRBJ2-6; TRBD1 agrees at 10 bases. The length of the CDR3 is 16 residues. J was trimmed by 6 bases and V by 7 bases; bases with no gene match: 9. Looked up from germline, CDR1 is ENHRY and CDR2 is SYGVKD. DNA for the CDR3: TGTGCCATCAATGACAGGGGGCCCGTAGAGGCCAACGTCCTGACTTTC. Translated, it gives CAINDRGPVEANVLTF.

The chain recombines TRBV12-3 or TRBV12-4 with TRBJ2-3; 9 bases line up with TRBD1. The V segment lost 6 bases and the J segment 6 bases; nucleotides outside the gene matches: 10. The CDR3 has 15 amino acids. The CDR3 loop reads CASSGDRVGLDTQYF. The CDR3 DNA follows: TGTGCCAGCAGCGGGGACAGGGTGGGTCTGGATACGCAGTATTTT.

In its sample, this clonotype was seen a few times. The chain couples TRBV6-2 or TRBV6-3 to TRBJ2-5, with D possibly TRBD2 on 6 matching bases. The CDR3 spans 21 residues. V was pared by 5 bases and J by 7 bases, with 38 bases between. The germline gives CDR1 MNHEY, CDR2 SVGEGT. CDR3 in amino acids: CASSPTGTEARWGGPGGTQYF. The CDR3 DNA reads TGTGCCAGCAGTCCGACCGGGACGGAGGCTCGGTGGGGAGGTCCTGGTGGGACCCAGTACTTC.

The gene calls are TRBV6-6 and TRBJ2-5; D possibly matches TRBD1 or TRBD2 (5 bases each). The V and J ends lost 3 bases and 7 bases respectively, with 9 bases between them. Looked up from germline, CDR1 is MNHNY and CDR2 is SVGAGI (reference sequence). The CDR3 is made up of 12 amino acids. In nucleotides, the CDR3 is TGTGCCAGCAGTTATAATGGGGGGACCCAGTACTTC. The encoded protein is CASSYNGGTQYF.